Shown below are 25 T cell receptor beta chains from a single sample sequenced in a study of blood T cells in healthy people across ages (dated by TCRdb to about 2015). The library came from 5' RACE. Sequencing took place on an Illumina HiSeq 2500. A second PCR of roughly 7 to 12 cycles was performed with a sample-barcoded 5' primer and a J-beta primer mix. The public reads were reanalyzed by TCRdb: fastp trimming at Q25, MiXCR alignment, in-frame beta chains only. Here each entry gathers all rows of one CDR3 protein and keeps the most common genes and DNA. The sample table lists 630,000 or so distinct CDR3 sequences, around 32% of them with a count of one. Of the sample, approximately 15% is held by the ten largest clones. The sample was blood. The receptor set was obtained from an elderly woman in good health. Donor details come from another sample of the same person, matched by shared clones.

This clonotype was observed at least ten times. The J gene is TRBJ2-2, the V gene TRBV20-1; 8 bases agree with TRBD2. The CDR3 runs to 14 residues. Trimming took 6 bases from V and 6 from J; bases not matched to a gene: 9. Germline CDR1 reads DFQATT; CDR2 reads SNEGSKA (reference sequence). The CDR3 loop reads CSARSGGEPGELFF. CDR3 bases: TGCAGTGCCAGATCGGGGGGGGAACCCGGGGAGCTGTTTTTT.

The sample holds many counts of this clonotype. CDR3 region: CASSQDLGTPDRPQETQYF. CDR3 sequence (DNA): TGCGCCAGCAGCCAAGACCTCGGGACGCCGGACAGACCCCAAGAGACCCAGTACTTC. The chain carries TRBV4-3 and TRBJ2-5, with a weak D call TRBD1 (6 bases). This CDR3 has 19 residues. Germline CDR1 and CDR2: LGHNA and YSLEER. Trimming shortened V by 0 bases and J by 1 base, and 21 bases separated the two germline ends.

The genes are TRBV7-2 and TRBJ2-1, with D unclear. Germline V gene sequence: CDR1 SGHTA, CDR2 FQGNSA. The CDR3 has 13 residues. Between the trimmed V and J ends, which lost 5 bases and 12 bases, there was a span of 17 bases. CDR3 DNA sequence: TGTGCCAGCAGCCCCTCTGCCCCACCGGGGCAGTTCTTC. Encoded protein: CASSPSAPPGQFF.

The table lists this clonotype with many counts. J is TRBJ2-7 and V is TRBV5-1, with a tentative D call TRBD2 (6 bases). The CDR3 spans 16 residues. In germline, CDR1 is SGHRS, CDR2 YFSETQ. Trimming removed 0 bases from V and 2 bases from J, with 15 bases in between. CDR3 amino acids: CASSLVGGTGAYEQYF. For the CDR3, the DNA is TGCGCCAGCAGCTTGGTCGGGGGTACAGGAGCCTACGAGCAGTACTTC.

The chain carries TRBV30 and TRBJ2-5, with TRBD1 matching 7 bases. Near its end, the DNA agrees better with TRBJ2-7, so the J call may be wrong. CDR1 is GTSNPN and CDR2 is SVGIG in the germline V gene (reference sequence). The CDR3 spans 12 residues. As DNA, the CDR3 is TGTGCCTGGAACCAACAGGGGCACGAGCAGTACTTC. Its translation: CAWNQQGHEQYF.

In this sample, this clonotype turned up a few times. It may be a read error: a sequence one base away is much more abundant. V and J are TRBV7-2 and TRBJ2-3; D call uncertain. The CDR3 totals 14 residues. Germline loops: CDR1 SGHTA, CDR2 FQGNSA. The CDR3 bases are TGTGCCGGCAGCTTATTAATGAGCACAGATACGCAGTATTTT. Translating it yields CAGSLLMSTDTQYF.

This clonotype was seen ten or more times. The CDR3 coding sequence is TGCAGCGTCCCCGCTTCCGGGGGAAATGAGCAGTTCTTC. Protein: CSVPASGGNEQFF. The V gene is TRBV29-1, the J gene TRBJ2-1; possible D gene TRBD2, 6 bases. The germline CDR1 and CDR2 sequences are SQVTM and ANQGSEA. The length of the CDR3 is 13 residues. Trimming stripped 6 bases from V and 7 bases from J, with 16 bases between.

A remark on this clonotype: The junction and the germline gene differ at one end; a read error may be behind it. The genes are TRBV7-2 and TRBJ1-5; no definite D call. The CDR3 has 13 residues. The germline CDR1 and CDR2 sequences are SGHTA and FQGNSA. The CDR3 region is CASGLSGIWPQHF. The CDR3 DNA follows: TGTGCCAGCGGCTTAAGTGGGATATGGCCCCAGCATTTT.

The genes are TRBV29-1 and TRBJ2-7, with 11 bases aligning to TRBD2. V lost 6 bases to trimming and J lost 0 bases; unmatched junction nucleotides: 1. In germline, CDR1 is SQVTM, CDR2 ANQGSEA. The CDR3 runs to 13 residues. The CDR3 spells CSVGLAVSYEQYF. As DNA, the CDR3 is TGCAGCGTGGGACTAGCGGTCTCCTACGAGCAGTACTTC.

For this clonotype: The junction differs from germline at one of its ends, possibly a read error. V gene TRBV6-1 combines with J gene TRBJ1-4; no firm D call. CDR3 length equals 15 residues. Germline CDR1 and CDR2: MNHNS and SASEGT. The CDR3, as DNA: TGTGCCAGCAAGAGTTTTAAGGGTTCTAATGAAAAACGGTTTTTT. This encodes CASKSFKGSNEKRFF.

The chain carries TRBV5-5 and TRBJ2-7; weak D call: TRBD1 (5 bases). Germline V gene data show CDR1 as SGHKS and CDR2 as YYEKEE (reference sequence). The CDR3 length is 13 residues. Trimming stripped 3 bases from V and 3 bases from J, with 10 bases between. In DNA form, the CDR3 reads TGTGCCAGCAGCTCCAAGGGGCGCTACGAGCAGTACTTC. Protein: CASSSKGRYEQYF.

Concerning this clonotype: This clone may be a read error of a much larger clone one base away. This chain links TRBV5-1 with TRBJ2-3; D not resolved. CDR3 length equals 15 residues. Germline assignment: CDR1 SGHRS and CDR2 YFSETQ. The CDR3 DNA is TGCACCAGCAGCTTGACCTCATTAGGGACAGATACGCAGTATTTT. Translation: CTSSLTSLGTDTQYF.

V is TRBV10-3 and J is TRBJ2-1, with 7 positions matching TRBD2. From germline, CDR1 is ENHRY and CDR2 SYGVKD. The CDR3 consists of 14 residues. V was clipped by 6 bases and J by 4 bases; unmatched bases: 6. The CDR3 region has the DNA TGTGCCATCAGCCCTAGCGGAGCTTACAATGAGCAGTTCTTC. As protein: CAISPSGAYNEQFF.

The sample holds a few counts of this clonotype. The CDR3: CSASSVNARATEAFF. CDR3 sequence (DNA): TGCAGTGCTAGTAGTGTTAATGCCCGAGCGACTGAAGCTTTCTTT. The V gene is TRBV20-1, the J gene TRBJ1-1; D ambiguous. This CDR3 region has 15 residues. CDR1 is DFQATT, CDR2 SNEGSKA, per germline (reference sequence). V shed 3 bases and J shed 5 bases, with 19 bases lying between them.

J is TRBJ1-4 and V is TRBV6-6; D not resolved. Trimming pared 2 bases from V and 5 bases from J, leaving 9 bases between. Germline V lookup: CDR1 MNHNY, CDR2 SVGAGI (reference sequence). The length of the CDR3 is 14 residues. The CDR3: CASSYHHSNEKLFF. CDR3 DNA: TGTGCCAGCAGTTACCACCACAGCAATGAAAAACTGTTTTTT.

The CDR3: CASSSQMEVSYGYTF. The CDR3 DNA reads as TGTGCCAGCAGCTCTCAGATGGAGGTTAGCTATGGCTACACCTTC. The rearrangement uses TRBV6-6 and TRBJ1-2; D not resolved. The germline CDR1 and CDR2 sequences are MNHNY and SVGAGI (reference sequence). This CDR3 is 15 amino acids long. Trimming cost V 6 bases and J 4 bases, with 18 bases left between them.

J is TRBJ1-1 and V is TRBV10-3; 9 bases line up with TRBD1. This CDR3 is 19 amino acids long. Germline-derived CDR1 and CDR2 are ENHRY and SYGVKD. Trimming cost V 4 bases and J 4 bases; bases outside gene matches: 19. The CDR3 bases are TGTGCCATCAGTGGGATACAGGGGGCGAGTTTCGGAATCGGCACTGAAGCTTTCTTT. Residues: CAISGIQGASFGIGTEAFF.

This clonotype was found a few times. This may arise from a read error, as a much more abundant clone is one base away. In nucleotides, the CDR3 is TGTGCCAGCAGCTTAGGACAGGGCCCTGAAGCTTTCTTT. Its protein product is CASSLGQGPEAFF. The rearrangement uses TRBV7-9 and TRBJ1-1, with 7 bases fitting TRBD1. V was clipped by 1 base and J by 6 bases; unmatched bases: 2. This CDR3 comprises 13 residues. In germline, CDR1 is SEHNR, CDR2 FQNEAQ (reference sequence).

This rearrangement joins TRBV28 to TRBJ2-3; D possibly corresponds to TRBD2 (7 bases). The length of the CDR3 is 13 residues. With 6 bases removed from V and 6 bases from J, the gap between germline ends came to 13 bases. Germline loops: CDR1 MDHEN, CDR2 SYDVKM. The CDR3 DNA reads as TGTGCCAGCAGGTACACGGGGGGCGATACGCAGTATTTT. This sequence encodes CASRYTGGDTQYF.

With regard to this clonotype: This may arise from a read error, as a much more abundant clone is one base away. The chain uses TRBV20-1 and TRBJ2-3; D unclear. The CDR3 is made up of 16 amino acids. Germline CDR1 is DFQATT and CDR2 is SNEGSKA (reference sequence). This CDR3 is CNARVPRPNLADTQYF. CDR3 DNA sequence: TGCAATGCTAGAGTACCGAGGCCCAACCTGGCAGATACGCAGTATTTT.

This clonotype was seen only a few times. The gene calls are TRBV20-1 and TRBJ1-1; perhaps TRBD1 as D (5 bases). CDR1 and CDR2 from the germline V gene are DFQATT and SNEGSKA (reference sequence). V dropped 0 bases and J dropped 7 bases, with 12 bases sitting between them. The CDR3 length is 13 residues. CDR3 coding DNA: TGCAGTGCTAGAGATCCAGGGCCACGTGAAGCTTTCTTT. Its translation: CSARDPGPREAFF.

Regarding this clonotype: A much bigger clone sits one base away, suggesting this may be a read error. The J gene is TRBJ2-3, the V gene TRBV20-1; 11 bases map to TRBD2. The germline V gene has CDR1 DFQATT and CDR2 SNEGSKA (reference sequence). The CDR3 totals 17 residues. V was pared by 2 bases and J by 1 base, with 8 bases of the junction left unmatched. CDR3 in amino acids: CSARFASGGFRTDTQYF. The DNA for the CDR3 is TGCAGTGCTAGATTCGCTAGCGGGGGGTTCCGCACAGATACGCAGTATTTT.

This clonotype was counted between two and nine times. This sequence joins TRBV7-3 and TRBJ1-1, with D unclear. There are 13 residues in the CDR3. Germline lookup yields CDR1 SGHTA and CDR2 FQGTGA. V lost 4 bases and J 4 bases, leaving 10 bases between the germline ends. CDR3 sequence: CASSSQSGTEAFF. In DNA form, the CDR3 reads TGTGCCAGCAGCTCCCAGAGTGGCACTGAAGCTTTCTTT.

This clonotype was counted many times. This chain's CDR3 is CASSPGGPSSYNEQFF. CDR3 nucleotides: TGTGCCAGCTCACCAGGGGGCCCAAGCTCCTACAATGAGCAGTTCTTC. The chain uses TRBV18 and TRBJ2-1, with D perhaps TRBD1 (6 bases). The CDR3 sequence is 16 residues long. Germline CDR1 KGHSH, CDR2 LQKENI. The V and J ends lost 2 bases and 0 bases respectively, with 11 bases between them.

This clonotype was seen at least ten times. The chain uses TRBV27 and TRBJ2-7; D not certain. Trimming stripped 5 bases from V and 2 bases from J, with 16 bases between. CDR1 and CDR2 from the germline V gene are MNHEY and SMNVEV (reference sequence). The CDR3 length is 15 residues. The CDR3 loop is CASSPHAAVTYEQYF. The DNA of the CDR3 is TGTGCCAGCAGTCCGCACGCGGCCGTCACCTACGAGCAGTACTTC.